These 6 T cell receptor beta chains share one sample of origin, sequenced in a study of Graves' ophthalmopathy and Graves' hyperthyroidism. TCR beta CDR3 regions were amplified from RNA transcripts. Investigators did first-round RT-PCR with HTBI primers, then second-round multiplex PCR. TCRdb re-called the multiplex PCR reads with MiXCR, one entry per CDR3 protein. In the table there are around 1.1 million distinct CDR3 sequences, about 40% of which are singletons. Sequenced sample: peripheral blood or thyroid tissue (not recorded which). These receptors came from an adult man with Graves' hyperthyroidism.

This clonotype was found once. Relative to the germline gene, one junction end is altered; a read error may explain this. This chain connects TRBV10-3 to TRBJ2-2; 8 nucleotides line up with TRBD1. Germline V CDR1 and CDR2: ENHRY, SYGVKD. The CDR3 loop spans 20 amino acids. The CDR3 sequence: CASSESPGQGRNSNTGELFF. The CDR3 DNA sequence: TGTGCCAGCAGTGAGTCACCCGGACAGGGTCGAAATTCGAACACCGGGGAGCTGTTTTTT.

The sample holds many counts of this clonotype. This chain links TRBV6-5 with TRBJ1-1; no reliable D call. This CDR3 comprises 11 residues. The germline V gene encodes CDR1 MNHEY and CDR2 SVGAGI. The V gene lost 8 bases and the J gene lost 1 base, with 5 bases spanning the gap. The CDR3 DNA sequence: TGTGCCAGCTGGGGGAACACTGAAGCTTTCTTT. Amino acids: CASWGNTEAFF.

The rearrangement joins TRBV2 to TRBJ2-7, with D maybe TRBD2 (6 bases). The CDR3 totals 14 residues. In germline, CDR1 is SNHLY, CDR2 FYNNEI. Trimming left V 0 bases short and J 4 bases short, with 10 bases between. CDR3: CASSEAGGRYEQYF. DNA of the CDR3: TGTGCCAGCAGTGAAGCTGGAGGGAGGTACGAGCAGTACTTC.

The J gene is TRBJ2-5, the V gene TRBV10-2; D gene unclear. With 8 bases removed from V and 4 bases from J, the gap between germline ends came to 8 bases. Looked up from germline, CDR1 is WSHSY and CDR2 is SAAADI. The CDR3 has 11 residues. CDR3 sequence (DNA): TGCGCCAGCGTTGCTCTAGAGACCCAGTACTTC. Protein product: CASVALETQYF.

This clonotype has a count of ten or more. This chain connects TRBV20-1 to TRBJ2-7; the match to TRBD2 covers 11 bases. The V gene's germline CDR1 is DFQATT and CDR2 SNEGSKA (reference sequence). V trimming: 3 bases; J trimming: 4 bases; junction bases outside the gene matches: 5. The CDR3 runs to 14 residues. The CDR3 bases are TGCAGTGCTAGCGAGCCTAGCGGGAGGTACGAGCAGTACTTC. Translating it yields CSASEPSGRYEQYF.

Comment on this clonotype: This may be a read error, as it is one base from a much larger clone. V usage is TRBV20-1 and J usage is TRBJ1-1; D not resolved. From germline, CDR1 is DFQATT and CDR2 SNEGSKA (reference sequence). The CDR3 contains 13 residues. The germline V and J ends were trimmed by 3 bases and 6 bases, with 14 bases remaining between them. CDR3 sequence: CSASDMGDAEAFF. Here the CDR3 DNA reads TGCAGTGCTAGTGATATGGGAGACGCTGAAGCTTTCTTT.